This passage covers 9 T cell receptor beta chains from one sample sequenced in a study of blood T cell repertoires in COVID-19. Profiling relied on immunoSEQ multiplex PCR, and the TCRdb table lists in-frame clones only, not all of them. Of about 120,000 clones listed, just under 80% are singletons. The sample consisted of peripheral blood. All receptors come from a man between 60 and 75 years old with active or convalescent COVID-19.

The chain combines TRBV3-1 (or the pseudogene TRBV3-2) with TRBJ1-1, with a weak D call TRBD1 (6 bases). V lost 4 bases and J 4 bases, leaving 13 bases between the germline ends. From germline, CDR1 is LGHDT and CDR2 YNNKEL (reference sequence). There are 14 residues in the CDR3. The CDR3 here is CASSPTGGSTEAFF. CDR3 bases: TGTGCCAGCAGCCCGACAGGTGGTTCCACTGAAGCTTTCTTT.

This clone was seen more than once but under ten times. The genes are TRBV5-5 and TRBJ1-2; possibly TRBD1 for D (5 bases). CDR1 and CDR2 from the germline V gene are SGHKS and YYEKEE (reference sequence). The CDR3 is 15 amino acids. Trimming cost V 1 base and J 5 bases, with 15 bases left between them. Written as DNA, the CDR3 is TGTGCCAGCAGCTTGAATTTAGGGGCAGAGTATGGCTACACCTTC. Protein sequence: CASSLNLGAEYGYTF.

The V call is TRBV7-9, the J call TRBJ2-1, with 7 positions matching TRBD2. The CDR3 spans 17 residues. V dropped 5 bases and J dropped 4; count of bases not matched to a gene: 14. Germline V gene lookup returns CDR1 SEHNR and CDR2 FQNEAQ (reference sequence). Here the CDR3 reads CASSESSGGAGYNEQFF. For the CDR3, the DNA is TGTGCCAGCAGCGAATCTAGCGGAGGGGCGGGTTACAATGAGCAGTTCTTC.

V is TRBV6-1 and J is TRBJ2-2; possibly TRBD2 for D (6 bases). Germline-derived CDR1 and CDR2 are MNHNS and SASEGT. The CDR3 length is 13 residues. CDR3 in amino acids: CAAMEGPTGELFF. DNA of the CDR3: TGTGCGGCCATGGAGGGGCCCACCGGGGAGCTGTTTTTT.

CDR3 loop: CASSYSPGDIQYF. CDR3 nucleotides: TGTGCCAGCAGTTACTCCCCGGGGGACATTCAGTACTTC. The V gene is TRBV6-2 or TRBV6-3, the J gene TRBJ2-4; possibly TRBD2 for D (6 bases). The CDR3 has 13 amino acids. V lost 0 bases, J lost 8 bases, and 8 bases lay in between. Germline CDR1 MNHEY, CDR2 SVGEGT.

This chain joins TRBV19 and TRBJ2-1; 7 bases map to TRBD2. Germline V gives CDR1 LNHDA, CDR2 SQIVND (reference sequence). Germline trimming cut 6 bases from V and 9 bases from J; bases unmatched to any gene: 5. This CDR3 comprises 12 residues. The CDR3 sequence is CASSRGDSEQFF. The CDR3 bases are TGTGCCAGTAGCCGGGGGGATAGTGAGCAGTTCTTC.

The chain recombines TRBV28 with TRBJ2-2; no reliable D call. CDR3 length equals 13 residues. Trimming took 2 bases from V and 6 from J, leaving 7 bases between them. CDR1 MDHEN and CDR2 SYDVKM come from the germline V gene. The CDR3 loop reads CASSLLFAGELFF. The CDR3 DNA reads TGTGCCAGCAGTTTACTGTTCGCCGGGGAGCTGTTTTTT.

The rearrangement joins TRBV7-2 to TRBJ2-7, with 7 bases lining up with TRBD2. Germline-derived CDR1 and CDR2 are SGHTA and FQGNSA. V lost 3 bases and J lost 2; bases outside the gene matches: 4. This CDR3 contains 14 residues. As DNA, the CDR3 is TGTGCCAGCAGCTTTGGGGGAGGGCCCTACGAGCAGTACTTC. Protein sequence: CASSFGGGPYEQYF.

This rearrangement joins TRBV18 to TRBJ2-4, with 8 bases that match TRBD1. The CDR3 sequence is 16 residues long. Germline values: CDR1 KGHSH, CDR2 LQKENI. V shed 6 bases and J 0 bases; nucleotides not matched to a gene: 7. CDR3 amino acids: CASSRGTGLAKNIQYF. CDR3 DNA sequence: TGTGCCAGCTCCCGCGGGACAGGCTTAGCCAAAAACATTCAGTACTTC.